The clone carrying this TCR beta chain came up a few times. Its antigen is as yet unknown. The sample comes from a study of vaccination and CD4 T cells after COVID-19. Background on the study: The peptides that stimulated the cells were overlapping spike peptides from SARS-CoV-2, HCoV-NL63, HCoV-OC43 and HCoV-229E.

The Oncomine TCR Beta short-read assay was applied to DNA of cultured CD4+ T cells. TCRdb independently ran MiXCR on the PCR reads; one entry per CDR3 protein. The table lists 15,000 to 20,000 distinct CDR3 sequences, 65% to 80% of them singletons. V lost 4 bases and J lost 11; bases outside the gene matches: 18. Germline values: CDR1 MNHEY, CDR2 SVGAGI. The CDR3 sequence is 16 residues long. Treatment in this sample: approximately nine-day PBMC culture with coronavirus spike peptide pools or control peptides (ViraFEST assay). The authors cultured more than 1.5 million PBMCs per well with about 9.6 IU/ml IL-2 and 8.5 to 10 ug/ml peptide pools.

The specimen sequenced was CD4+ T cells from blood, cultured in vitro. The J gene is TRBJ1-1, the V gene TRBV6-5, with 8 nucleotides matching TRBD1. The sequence was obtained from a human donor who had recovered from COVID-19. The CDR3 DNA is TGTGCCAGCAGTTCCAATCCTAGCAGGGGGCGCCGGGATGCTTTCTTT. Amino acid sequence: CASSSNPSRGRRDAFF.